The present entry profiles one T cell receptor (beta chain) with its context. This clonotype was detected ten times or more. The specificity of this receptor is unknown. The sample holds no much larger clone one base away, and base qualities are not on file. The data stem from a study of blood T cells in healthy people across ages (dated by TCRdb to about 2015). Looking at the study overall: In model experiments, template switching captured about one uniquely barcoded TCR beta cDNA molecule for every two T cells. The study measured age-related changes in TCR beta repertoire diversity using deep sequencing normalized with unique cDNA molecular identifiers. The donors were split into four age groups: young (average about 16 years), middle-aged (roughly 39), aged (approximately 59) and long-lived (under 90). To avoid experimental bias, donors of different ages were spread randomly across the sequencing lanes. For two donors (one aged 18 to 29 and one aged 80 or older), the study analyzed two additional independent replicas of 1 million unique cDNA reads from the same blood draw.

General conclusions and limits of the study: As age increased, observed TCR beta diversity per million T cells dropped in a roughly linear way, and a significant reduction was already evident by age about 40. Conclusive comparison of naive and antigen-experienced compartments was prevented by the profiling of bulk unsorted PBMCs. The CMV infection status of donors was not known, potentially confounding age-related changes in expanded clonotypes. A strong correlation was found between observed TCR beta diversity and the percentage of naive T cells measured by flow cytometry. Estimates of total diversity from one million sequenced T cells were regarded as lower bounds and underestimates. Compared with the aged group, more naive CD4+ T cells, fewer expanded clones and increased TCR diversity were shown by the long-lived group, suggesting age selection.

CDR1 and CDR2 are read off the germline V gene as SGHDT and YYEEEE. Compared with germline, V lacks 0 bases and J lacks 6 bases; bases without a gene match: 4. The cysteine opens and the phenylalanine closes a CDR3 of 14 amino acids. Only the CDR3 part of the read is kept: 42 bases, read in frame from the first base. The receptor library was made with 5' RACE. The sequencing machine was an Illumina HiSeq 2500. A second PCR of about 6 to 12 cycles was performed with a sample-barcoded 5' primer and a J-beta primer mix. A template-switch 5' adaptor carrying 12 random nucleotides introduced a unique molecular identifier onto each TCR beta cDNA molecule. At least 3 million CDR3-containing paired-end reads were obtained from each sample. All of the RNA was converted into first-strand cDNA using the Mint cDNA synthesis kit, with a TRBC-specific oligonucleotide serving as the primer. All cDNA was treated with uracil-DNA glycosylase and then went through a first 18-cycle PCR with the universal primers M1SS and BC2_uni_R. The authors processed their data as follows. For normalization, 1 million high-quality reads, each with a distinct molecular identifier, were randomly selected from each sample. Reads with shared molecular identifiers were discarded instead of being binned into consensus sequences. MiTCR, set to a Q25 quality threshold and the strictest error-elimination algorithm, was used for CDR3 identification, clonotype clustering and error correction. A nonparametric unseen species model with Euler transformation was used to estimate a lower bound on total TCR beta diversity. In TCRdb, the public reads were trimmed at Q25 with fastp and aligned with MiXCR, with productive beta chains retained. Rows are combined by CDR3 protein, so each entry shows the most common genes and DNA. The V and J calls, along with clone size, are taken from TCRdb and not from the paper's own processing. This sample has 850,000 to 1,300,000 distinct CDR3 sequences in its table, and more than 35% of those were observed once. Jointly, the top ten make up approximately 20% of the sample.

Systemically healthy Caucasian individuals from Russia, some 38 in total and aged about 6 to 90 years, were included as donors. Each donor gave approximately 10 milliliters of peripheral blood, collected into EDTA-treated Vacutainer tubes. PBMCs were isolated by Ficoll-Paque density-gradient centrifugation, with at least 7 million obtained per sample. Trizol reagent was used to extract total RNA from the PBMCs, yielding at least 6 micrograms per sample. The percentages of naive CD45RAhigh/CD27high T cells were determined by flow cytometry on a PBMC aliquot from every donor. This TCR was recovered from a woman aged 60-70 years in good health. This chain joins TRBV5-6 to TRBJ2-7, and 9 bases in between align with TRBD2. Material for sequencing was blood. Here is the DNA: TGTGCCAGCAGCTTGGCTAGCGGGATTTCCGAGCAGTACTTC. Translation gives CASSLASGISEQYF.